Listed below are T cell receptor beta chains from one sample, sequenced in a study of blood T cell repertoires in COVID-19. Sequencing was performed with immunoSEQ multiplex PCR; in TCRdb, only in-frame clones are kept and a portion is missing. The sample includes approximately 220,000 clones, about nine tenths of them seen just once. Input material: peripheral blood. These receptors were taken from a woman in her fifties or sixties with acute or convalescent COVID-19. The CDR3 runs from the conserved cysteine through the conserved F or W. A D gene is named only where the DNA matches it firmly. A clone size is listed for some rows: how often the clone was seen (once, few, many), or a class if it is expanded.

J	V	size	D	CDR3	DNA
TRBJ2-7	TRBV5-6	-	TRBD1	CASSWGTALYEQYF	TGTGCCAGCAGCTGGGGGACAGCTCTCTACGAGCAGTACTTC
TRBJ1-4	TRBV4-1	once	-	CASSQVQGANEKLFF	TGCGCCAGCAGCCAAGTTCAGGGCGCTAATGAAAAACTGTTTTTT
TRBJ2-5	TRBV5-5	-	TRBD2	CASSPGTSGVRTQYF	TGTGCCAGCAGCCCCGGGACTAGCGGGGTCCGGACCCAGTACTTC
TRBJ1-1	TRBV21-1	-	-	CASSKKRRGMNTEAFF	TGTGCCAGCAGCAAGAAGCGACGGGGGATGAACACTGAAGCTTTCTTT
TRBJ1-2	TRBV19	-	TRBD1	CASSIIWTGVPNYGYTF	TGTGCCAGTAGTATTATTTGGACAGGGGTACCCAACTATGGCTACACCTTC
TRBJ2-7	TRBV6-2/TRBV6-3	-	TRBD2	CASSLRTSGNSEQYF	TGTGCCAGCAGTCTTCGGACTAGCGGGAATAGCGAGCAGTACTTC
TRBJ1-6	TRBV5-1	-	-	CASSRAGSSYNSPLHF	TGCGCCAGCAGCCGCGCAGGGTCCTCCTATAATTCACCCCTCCACTTT
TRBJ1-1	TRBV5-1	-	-	CASSLAGQTNTEAFF	TGCGCCAGCAGCTTGGCTGGGCAGACGAACACTGAAGCTTTCTTT
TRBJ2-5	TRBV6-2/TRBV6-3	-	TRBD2	CASSLPGLAFQETQYF	TGTGCCAGCAGCCTCCCGGGACTAGCCTTCCAAGAGACCCAGTACTTC
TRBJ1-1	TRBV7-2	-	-	CASSLQAEAFF	TGTGCCAGCAGCTTACAGGCTGAAGCTTTCTTT
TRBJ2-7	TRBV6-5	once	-	CASREIISYEQYF	TGTGCCAGCAGGGAGATTATATCCTACGAGCAGTACTTC
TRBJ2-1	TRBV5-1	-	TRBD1	CASSSGQGGYNEQFF	TGCGCCAGCAGCTCGGGACAGGGCGGCTACAATGAGCAGTTCTTC
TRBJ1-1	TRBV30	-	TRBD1	CAWSPGQGYSEAFF	TGTGCCTGGAGCCCGGGACAGGGGTATTCTGAAGCTTTCTTT
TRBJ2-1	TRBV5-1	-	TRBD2	CASSLVGRGDSYNEQFF	TGCGCCAGCAGCTTGGTAGGTCGGGGGGACTCCTACAATGAGCAGTTCTTC
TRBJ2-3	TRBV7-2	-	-	CASSSNPTMMDTQYF	TGTGCCAGCAGCTCTAACCCTACTATGATGGATACGCAGTATTTT
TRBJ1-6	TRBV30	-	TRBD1	CAWRTRGESPLHF	TGTGCCTGGAGGACCAGGGGGGAATCACCCCTCCACTTT
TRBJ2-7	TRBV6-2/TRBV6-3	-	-	CASSLRWEQYF	TGTGCCAGCAGCCTTCGGTGGGAGCAGTACTTC
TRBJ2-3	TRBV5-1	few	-	CASSLGQSTDTQYF	TGCGCCAGCAGCTTGGGGCAGAGCACAGATACGCAGTATTTT
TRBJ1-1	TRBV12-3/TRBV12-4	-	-	CASSQAGGEKAFF	TGTGCCAGCAGCCAGGCTGGGGGGGAAAAAGCTTTCTTT
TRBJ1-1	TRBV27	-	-	CASSLTGIYTEAFF	TGTGCCAGCAGTTTAACAGGGATCTACACTGAAGCTTTCTTT
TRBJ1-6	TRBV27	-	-	CASSGGRGVNNSPLHF	TGTGCCAGCAGTGGCGGCAGGGGAGTAAATAATTCACCCCTCCACTTT
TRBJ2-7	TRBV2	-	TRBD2	CASSDGLAGREGQYF	TGTGCCAGCAGTGACGGACTAGCGGGTAGAGAGGGGCAGTACTTC
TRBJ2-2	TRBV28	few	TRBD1	CASSSPARTGPGELFF	TGTGCCAGCAGTTCGCCGGCAAGGACAGGGCCCGGGGAGCTGTTTTTT
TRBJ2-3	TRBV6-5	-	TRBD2	CASSYGLAGDTQYF	TGTGCCAGCAGTTACGGACTAGCGGGAGATACGCAGTATTTT
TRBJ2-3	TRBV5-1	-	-	CASSLVLTSTDTQYF	TGCGCCAGCAGCTTGGTACTTACTAGCACAGATACGCAGTATTTT
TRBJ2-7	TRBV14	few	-	CASSQFSVNSYEQYF	TGTGCCAGCAGCCAATTTAGTGTCAACTCCTACGAGCAGTACTTC
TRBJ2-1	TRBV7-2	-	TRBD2	CASSWTSGPYNEQFF	TGTGCCAGCAGCTGGACTAGCGGGCCTTACAATGAGCAGTTCTTC
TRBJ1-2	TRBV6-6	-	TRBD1	CASSYSTGGGYTF	TGTGCCAGCAGTTACTCGACAGGGGGTGGCTACACCTTC
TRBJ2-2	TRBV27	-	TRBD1	CATGHGQGNTGELFF	TGTGCTACAGGGCATGGACAGGGCAACACCGGGGAGCTGTTTTTT
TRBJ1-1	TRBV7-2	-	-	CASSLARERTEAFF	TGTGCCAGCAGCTTAGCTAGGGAGAGGACTGAAGCTTTCTTT
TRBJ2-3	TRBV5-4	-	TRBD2	CASSPAGGPTDTQYF	TGTGCCAGCAGCCCAGCGGGAGGGCCTACAGATACGCAGTATTTT
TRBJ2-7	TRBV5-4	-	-	CASSLMSEQYF	TGTGCCAGCAGCTTGATGTCGGAGCAGTACTTC
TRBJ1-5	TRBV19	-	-	CASSIRYSNQPQHF	TGTGCCAGTAGTATTCGCTATAGCAATCAGCCCCAGCATTTT
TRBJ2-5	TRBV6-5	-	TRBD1	CASSLGQGAQETQYF	TGTGCCAGCAGTTTAGGACAGGGGGCGCAGGAGACCCAGTACTTC
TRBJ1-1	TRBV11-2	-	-	CASSKGGRNTEAFF	TGTGCCAGCAGCAAGGGGGGGAGGAACACTGAAGCTTTCTTT
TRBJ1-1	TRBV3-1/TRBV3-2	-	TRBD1	CASSHPDRGGTEAFF	TGTGCCAGCAGCCATCCCGACAGGGGAGGCACTGAAGCTTTCTTT
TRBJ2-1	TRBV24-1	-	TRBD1	CATSDQTGGEQFF	TGTGCCACCAGTGACCAGACAGGGGGTGAGCAGTTCTTC
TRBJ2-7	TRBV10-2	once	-	CASSRDTYYEQYF	TGCGCCAGCAGTCGAGACACCTACTACGAGCAGTACTTC
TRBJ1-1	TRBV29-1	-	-	CSVEVDINRPTEAFF	TGCAGCGTTGAAGTGGACATAAACCGGCCCACTGAAGCTTTCTTT
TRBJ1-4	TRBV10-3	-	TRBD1	CAISEGQDEKLFF	TGTGCCATCAGTGAGGGACAGGATGAAAAACTGTTTTTT
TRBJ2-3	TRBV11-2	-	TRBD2	CASKRGASTDTQYF	TGTGCCAGCAAGCGGGGGGCCAGCACAGATACGCAGTATTTT
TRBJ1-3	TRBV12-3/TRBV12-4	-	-	CASSSLPTIYF	TGTGCCAGCAGTTCCCTCCCGACCATATATTTT
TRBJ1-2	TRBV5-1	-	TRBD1	CASSLGGTGGSYGYTF	TGCGCCAGCAGCTTGGGGGGCACAGGGGGTTCCTATGGCTACACCTTC
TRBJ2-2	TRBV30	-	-	CAWSVEGSGELFF	TGTGCCTGGAGTGTAGAGGGCTCCGGGGAGCTGTTTTTT
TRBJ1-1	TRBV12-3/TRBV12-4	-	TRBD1	CASSFGTGDAFF	TGTGCCAGCAGTTTTGGGACAGGAGACGCTTTCTTT
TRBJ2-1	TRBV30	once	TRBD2	CASRRGGLDEQFF	TGTGCCTCTAGACGGGGGGGCCTGGATGAGCAGTTCTTC